A selection of T cell receptor beta chains follows, all from one sample in a study of blood T cell repertoires in COVID-19. Some clones are missing from TCRdb's copy, which holds only in-frame ones; the method was immunoSEQ multiplex PCR. The sample has 140,000 to 150,000 clones, 86% seen once. Sequenced: PBMCs or T cells enriched from blood (not recorded which). All receptors come from a middle-aged man who had recovered from COVID-19. The CDR3 runs from the conserved cysteine through the conserved F or W. D genes are given only for firm matches. Some rows mark clone size as missing; the rest say once, few, many or name a class of expanded clone.

d_call: -; clone_size: once; j_call: TRBJ1-3; v_call: TRBV11-1; cdr3_aa: CASSFSGSGNTIYF; cdr3_nt: TGTGCCAGCAGCTTCTCAGGATCTGGAAACACCATATATTTT
d_call: TRBD1; clone_size: few; j_call: TRBJ2-1; v_call: TRBV19; cdr3_aa: CASSIESGTANNEQFF; cdr3_nt: TGTGCCAGTAGTATAGAGTCTGGGACAGCGAACAATGAGCAGTTCTTC
d_call: -; clone_size: -; j_call: TRBJ2-6; v_call: TRBV14; cdr3_aa: CASSPSSGANVLTF; cdr3_nt: TGTGCCAGCAGCCCATCCTCTGGGGCCAACGTCCTGACTTTC
d_call: -; clone_size: -; j_call: TRBJ1-1; v_call: TRBV10-2; cdr3_aa: CASSESTGGGTEAFF; cdr3_nt: TGCGCCAGCAGTGAGTCAACCGGGGGAGGGACTGAAGCTTTCTTT
d_call: -; clone_size: -; j_call: TRBJ1-4; v_call: TRBV5-4; cdr3_aa: CASSLFEGATTNEKLFF; cdr3_nt: TGTGCCAGCAGCTTGTTCGAAGGGGCCACAACTAATGAAAAACTGTTTTTT
d_call: TRBD2; clone_size: -; j_call: TRBJ2-1; v_call: TRBV3-1/TRBV3-2; cdr3_aa: CASSHRSGGLYNEQFF; cdr3_nt: TGTGCCAGCAGCCACAGAAGCGGGGGGCTATACAATGAGCAGTTCTTC
d_call: -; clone_size: -; j_call: TRBJ1-1; v_call: TRBV7-9; cdr3_aa: CASSPPGLPQAFF; cdr3_nt: TGTGCCAGCAGCCCACCGGGGTTGCCCCAAGCTTTCTTT
d_call: -; clone_size: -; j_call: TRBJ1-5; v_call: TRBV27; cdr3_aa: CASSLNRDNQPQHF; cdr3_nt: TGTGCCAGCAGTTTAAACAGGGACAATCAGCCCCAGCATTTT
d_call: TRBD1; clone_size: -; j_call: TRBJ1-1; v_call: TRBV3-1/TRBV3-2; cdr3_aa: CASSRDRDTEAFF; cdr3_nt: TGTGCCAGCAGCAGGGACAGGGACACTGAAGCTTTCTTT
d_call: -; clone_size: -; j_call: TRBJ1-1; v_call: TRBV30; cdr3_aa: CAWSRSTEAFF; cdr3_nt: TGTGCCTGGAGTCGGAGCACTGAAGCTTTCTTT
d_call: -; clone_size: -; j_call: TRBJ1-1; v_call: TRBV7-9; cdr3_aa: CASSLLFSGTEAFF; cdr3_nt: TGTGCCAGCAGTCTGCTTTTTTCGGGGACTGAAGCTTTCTTT
d_call: TRBD1; clone_size: -; j_call: TRBJ1-6; v_call: TRBV3-1/TRBV3-2; cdr3_aa: CASSQDRASPLHF; cdr3_nt: TGTGCCAGCAGCCAGGACAGGGCCTCACCCCTCCACTTT
d_call: TRBD1; clone_size: -; j_call: TRBJ1-1; v_call: TRBV12-3/TRBV12-4; cdr3_aa: CASRSQGLQEAFF; cdr3_nt: TGTGCCAGCAGGTCACAGGGGCTCCAGGAAGCTTTCTTT
d_call: TRBD2; clone_size: -; j_call: TRBJ2-1; v_call: TRBV25-1; cdr3_aa: CASSPSPGTRLSNEQFF; cdr3_nt: TGTGCCAGCAGTCCTTCTCCCGGGACTAGGCTCTCCAATGAGCAGTTCTTC
d_call: -; clone_size: once; j_call: TRBJ1-1; v_call: TRBV6-5; cdr3_aa: CASSPPTGQNTEAFF; cdr3_nt: TGTGCCAGCAGTCCGCCGACAGGCCAGAACACTGAAGCTTTCTTT
d_call: TRBD1; clone_size: once; j_call: TRBJ1-6; v_call: TRBV18; cdr3_aa: CASSLTRDRVGNSPLHF; cdr3_nt: TGTGCCAGCTCCTTGACCCGGGACAGGGTCGGTAATTCACCCCTCCACTTT
d_call: TRBD2; clone_size: -; j_call: TRBJ2-3; v_call: TRBV28; cdr3_aa: CASSERGRPTDTQYF; cdr3_nt: TGTGCCAGCAGCGAGCGGGGCAGACCCACAGATACGCAGTATTTT
d_call: -; clone_size: -; j_call: TRBJ2-3; v_call: TRBV5-1; cdr3_aa: CASSWGLGGDGGADTQYF; cdr3_nt: TGCGCCAGCAGCTGGGGTCTGGGCGGGGATGGTGGAGCAGATACGCAGTATTTT
d_call: TRBD2; clone_size: -; j_call: TRBJ2-5; v_call: TRBV7-2; cdr3_aa: CASSQGLAGGPGETQYF; cdr3_nt: TGTGCCAGCAGCCAGGGACTAGCGGGGGGGCCTGGAGAGACCCAGTACTTC
d_call: -; clone_size: -; j_call: TRBJ2-1; v_call: TRBV9; cdr3_aa: CASSPHPDSDNEQFF; cdr3_nt: TGTGCCAGCAGCCCCCACCCGGACAGCGACAATGAGCAGTTCTTC
d_call: TRBD2; clone_size: -; j_call: TRBJ2-5; v_call: TRBV2; cdr3_aa: CASSRVAGGSQETQYF; cdr3_nt: TGTGCCAGCAGCCGCGTAGCGGGGGGGTCCCAAGAGACCCAGTACTTC
d_call: TRBD1; clone_size: -; j_call: TRBJ1-3; v_call: TRBV6-5; cdr3_aa: CASSYRQGTSGNTIYF; cdr3_nt: TGTGCCAGCAGTTACAGACAGGGTACCTCTGGAAACACCATATATTTT